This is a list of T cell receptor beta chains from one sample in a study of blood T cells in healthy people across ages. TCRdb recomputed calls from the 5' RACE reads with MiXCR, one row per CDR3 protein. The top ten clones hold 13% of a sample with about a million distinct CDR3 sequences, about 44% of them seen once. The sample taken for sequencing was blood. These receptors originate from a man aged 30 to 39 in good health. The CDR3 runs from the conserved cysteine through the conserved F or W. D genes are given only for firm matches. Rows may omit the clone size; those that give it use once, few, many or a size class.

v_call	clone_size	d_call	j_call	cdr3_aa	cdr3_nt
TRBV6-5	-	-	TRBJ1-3	CASSSTGYGNTIYF	TGTGCCAGCAGTTCCACAGGGTATGGAAACACCATATATTTT
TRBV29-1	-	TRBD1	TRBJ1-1	CSEPGQPTEAFF	TGCAGCGAGCCGGGACAGCCGACTGAAGCTTTCTTT
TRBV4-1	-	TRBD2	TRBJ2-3	CASSQDGASGATQYF	TGCGCCAGCAGCCAAGATGGGGCTAGCGGGGCTACGCAGTATTTT
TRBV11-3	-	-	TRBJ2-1	CASSLSQKDHEQFF	TGTGCCAGCAGCTTAAGTCAGAAGGACCATGAGCAGTTCTTC
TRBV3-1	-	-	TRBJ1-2	CASSKEQYYGYTF	TGTGCCAGCAGCAAAGAGCAATACTATGGCTACACCTTC
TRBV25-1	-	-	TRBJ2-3	CASSQRGRADTQYF	TGTGCCAGCAGTCAGAGGGGCAGGGCAGATACGCAGTATTTT
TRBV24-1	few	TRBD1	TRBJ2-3	CATLSARDRHTDTQYF	TGTGCCACCTTAAGCGCCCGGGACAGACACACAGATACGCAGTATTTT
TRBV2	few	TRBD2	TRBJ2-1	CASSARGGADEQFF	TGTGCCAGCAGTGCTCGCGGGGGGGCGGATGAGCAGTTCTTC
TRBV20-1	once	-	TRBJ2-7	CSARDSRAGEQYEQYF	TGCAGTGCTAGAGATAGCAGGGCAGGGGAACAATACGAGCAGTACTTC
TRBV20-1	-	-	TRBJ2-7	CSLLLASSYEQYF	TGCAGCCTTTTGTTGGCAAGCTCCTACGAGCAGTACTTC
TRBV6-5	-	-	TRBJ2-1	CASSYVQARYNEQFF	TGTGCCAGCAGTTATGTCCAGGCTAGGTACAATGAGCAGTTCTTC
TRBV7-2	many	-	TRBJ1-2	CASSLDWSTGRGYTF	TGTGCCAGCAGCTTAGATTGGAGTACGGGGCGCGGCTACACCTTC
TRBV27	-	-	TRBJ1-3	CASRSLSGTPSGNTIYF	TGTGCCAGCAGATCTCTATCCGGGACACCGTCTGGAAACACCATATATTTT
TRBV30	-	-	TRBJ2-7	CAWSPRDGSYEQYF	TGTGCCTGGAGTCCACGGGACGGCTCCTACGAGCAGTACTTC
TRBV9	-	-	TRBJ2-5	CASSPNIIRRETQYF	TGTGCCAGCAGCCCAAATATAATACGGCGGGAGACCCAGTACTTC
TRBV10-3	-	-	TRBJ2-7	CAIRDYTYEQYF	TGTGCCATCAGGGACTATACCTACGAGCAGTACTTC
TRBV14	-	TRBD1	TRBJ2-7	CASSHGQVSYEQYF	TGTGCCAGCAGCCACGGACAGGTCTCCTACGAGCAGTACTTC
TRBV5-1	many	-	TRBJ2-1	CASSLKVGATNNEQFF	TGCGCCAGCAGCTTGAAGGTCGGGGCGACTAACAATGAGCAGTTCTTC
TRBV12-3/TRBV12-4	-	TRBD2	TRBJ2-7	CASSPPPGLSYEQYF	TGTGCCAGCAGTCCACCACCGGGACTATCCTACGAGCAGTACTTC